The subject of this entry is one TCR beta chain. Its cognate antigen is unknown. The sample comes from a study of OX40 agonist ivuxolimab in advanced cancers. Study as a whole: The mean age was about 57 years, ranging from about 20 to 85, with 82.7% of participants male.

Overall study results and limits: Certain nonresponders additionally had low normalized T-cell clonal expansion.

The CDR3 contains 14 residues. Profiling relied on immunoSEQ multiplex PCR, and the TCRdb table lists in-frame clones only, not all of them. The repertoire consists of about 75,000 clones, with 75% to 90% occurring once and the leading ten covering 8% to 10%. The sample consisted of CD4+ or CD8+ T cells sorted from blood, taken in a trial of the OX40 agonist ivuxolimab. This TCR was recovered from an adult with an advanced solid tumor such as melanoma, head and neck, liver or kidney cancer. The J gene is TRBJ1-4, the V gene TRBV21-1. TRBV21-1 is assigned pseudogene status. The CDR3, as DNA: TGTGCCAGCAGCCCCTCCGGTCGTGGAGAAAAACTGTTTTTT. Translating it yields CASSPSGRGEKLFF.